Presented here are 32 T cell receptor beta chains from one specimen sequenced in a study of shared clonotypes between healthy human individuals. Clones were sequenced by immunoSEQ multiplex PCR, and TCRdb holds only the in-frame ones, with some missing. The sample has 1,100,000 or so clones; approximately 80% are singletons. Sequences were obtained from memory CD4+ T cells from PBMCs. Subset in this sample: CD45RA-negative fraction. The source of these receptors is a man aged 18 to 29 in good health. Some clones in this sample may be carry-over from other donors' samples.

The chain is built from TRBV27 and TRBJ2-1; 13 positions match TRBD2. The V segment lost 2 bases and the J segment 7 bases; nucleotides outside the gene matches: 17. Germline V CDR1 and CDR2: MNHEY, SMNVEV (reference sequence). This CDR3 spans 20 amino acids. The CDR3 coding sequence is TGTGCCAGCAGTTTAACTTTGTCCGGCGCACTAGCGGGAGGGTGGAATGAGCAGTTCTTC. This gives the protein CASSLTLSGALAGGWNEQFF.

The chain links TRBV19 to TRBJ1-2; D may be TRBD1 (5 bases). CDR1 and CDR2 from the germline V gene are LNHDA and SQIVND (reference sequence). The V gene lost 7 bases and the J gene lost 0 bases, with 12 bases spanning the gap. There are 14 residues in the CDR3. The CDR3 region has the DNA TGTGCCAGTAAGCCAACAGGAGCTAACTATGGCTACACCTTC. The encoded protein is CASKPTGANYGYTF.

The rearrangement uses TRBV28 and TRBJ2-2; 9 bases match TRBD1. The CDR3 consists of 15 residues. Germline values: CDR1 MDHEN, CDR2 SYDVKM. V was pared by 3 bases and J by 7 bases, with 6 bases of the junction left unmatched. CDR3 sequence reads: CASSFRDRVGGELFF. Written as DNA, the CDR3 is TGTGCCAGCAGTTTTAGGGACAGGGTTGGCGGGGAGCTGTTTTTT.

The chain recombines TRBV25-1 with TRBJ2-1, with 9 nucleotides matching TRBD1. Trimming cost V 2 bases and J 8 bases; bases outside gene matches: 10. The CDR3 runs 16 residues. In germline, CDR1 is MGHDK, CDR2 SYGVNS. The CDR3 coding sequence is TGTGCCAGCAGTGAACCCGGACAGGGGTCGGCCCATGAGCAGTTCTTC. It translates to CASSEPGQGSAHEQFF.

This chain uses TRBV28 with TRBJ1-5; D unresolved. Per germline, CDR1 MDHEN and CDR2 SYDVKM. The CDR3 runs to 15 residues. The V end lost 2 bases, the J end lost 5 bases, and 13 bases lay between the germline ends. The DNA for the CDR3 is TGTGCCAGCAGTTTAGGAGTGGGGTGGGATCAGCCCCAGCATTTT. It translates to CASSLGVGWDQPQHF.

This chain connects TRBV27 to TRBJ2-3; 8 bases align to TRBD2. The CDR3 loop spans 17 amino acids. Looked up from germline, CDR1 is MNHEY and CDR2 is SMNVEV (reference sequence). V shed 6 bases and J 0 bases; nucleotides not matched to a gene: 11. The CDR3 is CASSPRRKRESTDTQYF. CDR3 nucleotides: TGTGCCAGCAGCCCGCGGCGGAAGCGGGAGAGCACAGATACGCAGTATTTT.

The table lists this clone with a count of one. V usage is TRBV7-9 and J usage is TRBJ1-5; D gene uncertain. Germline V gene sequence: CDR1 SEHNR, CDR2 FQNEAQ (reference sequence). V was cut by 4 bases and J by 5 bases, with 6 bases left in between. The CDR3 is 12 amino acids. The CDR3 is CASSSDHQPQHF. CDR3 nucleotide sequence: TGTGCCAGCAGCTCCGACCATCAGCCCCAGCATTTT.

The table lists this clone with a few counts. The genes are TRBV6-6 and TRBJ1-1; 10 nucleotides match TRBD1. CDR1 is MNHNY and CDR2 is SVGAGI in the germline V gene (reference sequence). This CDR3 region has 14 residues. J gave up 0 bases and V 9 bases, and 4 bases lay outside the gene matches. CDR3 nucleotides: TGTGCCAGTAGGGACAGGGGCATGAACACTGAAGCTTTCTTT. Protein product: CASRDRGMNTEAFF.

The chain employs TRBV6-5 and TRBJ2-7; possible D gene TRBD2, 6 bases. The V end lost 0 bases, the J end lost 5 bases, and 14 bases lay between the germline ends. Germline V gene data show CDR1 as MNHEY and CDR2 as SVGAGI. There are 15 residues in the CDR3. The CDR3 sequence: CASSYSYGGAHEQYF. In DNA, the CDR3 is TGTGCCAGCAGTTACTCGTACGGGGGTGCCCACGAGCAGTACTTC.

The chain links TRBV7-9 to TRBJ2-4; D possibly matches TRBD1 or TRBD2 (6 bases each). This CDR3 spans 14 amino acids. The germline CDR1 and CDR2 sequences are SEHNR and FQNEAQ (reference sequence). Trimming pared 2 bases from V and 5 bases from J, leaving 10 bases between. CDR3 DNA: TGTGCCAGCAGCTTAACCGGGGGCGAAAACATTCAGTACTTC. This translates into CASSLTGGENIQYF. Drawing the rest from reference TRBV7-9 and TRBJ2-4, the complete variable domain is DTGVSQNPRHKITKRGQNVTFRCDPISEHNRLYWYRQTLGQGPEFLTYFQNEAQLEKSRLLSDRFSAERPKGSFSTLEIQRTEQGDSAMYLCASSLTGGENIQYFGAGTRLSVL.

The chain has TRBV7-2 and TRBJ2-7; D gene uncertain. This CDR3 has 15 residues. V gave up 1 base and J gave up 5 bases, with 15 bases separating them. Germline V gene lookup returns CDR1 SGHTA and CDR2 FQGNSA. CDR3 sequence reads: CASSLEDVFLHEQYF. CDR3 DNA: TGTGCCAGCAGCTTAGAAGATGTATTCCTCCACGAGCAGTACTTC.

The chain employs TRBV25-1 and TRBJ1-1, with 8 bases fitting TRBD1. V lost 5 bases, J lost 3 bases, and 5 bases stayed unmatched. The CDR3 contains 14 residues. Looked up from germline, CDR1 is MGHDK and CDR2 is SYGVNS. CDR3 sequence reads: CASSRGTGYTEAFF. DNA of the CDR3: TGTGCCAGCAGTCGAGGGACAGGCTACACTGAAGCTTTCTTT.

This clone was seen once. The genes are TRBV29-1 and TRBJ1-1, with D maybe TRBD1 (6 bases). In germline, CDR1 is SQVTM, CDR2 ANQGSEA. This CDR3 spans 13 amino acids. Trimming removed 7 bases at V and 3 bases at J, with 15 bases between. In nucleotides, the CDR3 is TGCAGCGCCGAGGACAGTCTGCACACTGAAGCTTTCTTT. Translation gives CSAEDSLHTEAFF. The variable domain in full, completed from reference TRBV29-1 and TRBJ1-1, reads SAVISQKPSRDICQRGTSLTIQCQVDSQVTMMFWYRQQPGQSLTLIATANQGSEATYESGFVIDKFPISRPNLTFSTLTVSNMSPEDSSIYLCSAEDSLHTEAFFGQGTRLTVV.

The CDR3 nucleotides are TGCAGCGTTTTAACAGGGATAGCCCAAGAGACCCAGTACTTC. It translates to CSVLTGIAQETQYF. The chain has TRBV29-1 and TRBJ2-5, with D tentatively TRBD1 (6 bases). This CDR3 has 14 amino acids. Trimming removed 5 bases at V and 1 base at J, with 14 bases between. CDR1 and CDR2 (germline): SQVTM, ANQGSEA.

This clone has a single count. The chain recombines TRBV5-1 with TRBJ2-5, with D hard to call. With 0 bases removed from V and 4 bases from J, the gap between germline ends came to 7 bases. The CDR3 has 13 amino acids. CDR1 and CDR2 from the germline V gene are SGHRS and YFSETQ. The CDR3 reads CASSLVSGETQYF. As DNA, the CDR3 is TGCGCCAGCAGCTTGGTATCAGGAGAGACCCAGTACTTC.

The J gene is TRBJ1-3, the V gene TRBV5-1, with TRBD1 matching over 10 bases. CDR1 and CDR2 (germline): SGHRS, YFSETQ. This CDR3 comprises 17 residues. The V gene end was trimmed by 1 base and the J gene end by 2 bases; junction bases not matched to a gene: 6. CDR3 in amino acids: CASSLLLGTGAGNTIYF. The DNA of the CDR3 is TGCGCCAGCAGCTTGTTGCTCGGGACAGGGGCTGGAAACACCATATATTTT.

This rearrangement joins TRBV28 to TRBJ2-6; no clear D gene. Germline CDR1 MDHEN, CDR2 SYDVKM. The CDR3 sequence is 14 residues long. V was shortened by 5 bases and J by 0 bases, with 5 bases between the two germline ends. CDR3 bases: TGTGCCAGCAGTACCCGCTCTGGGGCCAACGTCCTGACTTTC. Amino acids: CASSTRSGANVLTF.

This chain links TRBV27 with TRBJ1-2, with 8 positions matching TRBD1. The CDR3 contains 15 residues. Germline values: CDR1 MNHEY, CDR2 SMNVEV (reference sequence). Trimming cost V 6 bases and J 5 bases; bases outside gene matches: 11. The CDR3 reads CASRSGGLPRYGYTF. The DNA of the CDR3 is TGTGCCAGCAGGTCAGGGGGCCTCCCGCGGTATGGCTACACCTTC.

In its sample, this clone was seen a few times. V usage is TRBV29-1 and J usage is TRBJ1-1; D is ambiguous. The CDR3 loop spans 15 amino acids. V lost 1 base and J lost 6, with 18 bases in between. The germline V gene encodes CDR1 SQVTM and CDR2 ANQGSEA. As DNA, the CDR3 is TGCAGCGTTGAAGTCTATGTCGGGCGGTTGGCTGAAGCTTTCTTT. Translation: CSVEVYVGRLAEAFF.

For the CDR3, the DNA is TGTGCCAGCAGCTGGACTAGCGGCACAGATACGCAGTATTTT. Protein: CASSWTSGTDTQYF. V and J are TRBV2 and TRBJ2-3, with TRBD2 matching 9 bases. Germline CDR1 reads SNHLY; CDR2 reads FYNNEI. The CDR3 length is 14 residues. J gave up 1 base and V 6 bases, and 2 bases lay outside the gene matches.

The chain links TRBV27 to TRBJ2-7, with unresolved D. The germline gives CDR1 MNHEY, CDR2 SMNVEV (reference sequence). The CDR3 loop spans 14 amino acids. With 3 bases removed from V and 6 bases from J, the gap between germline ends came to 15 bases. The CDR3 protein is CASSFERMWGEQYF. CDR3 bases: TGTGCCAGCAGTTTCGAAAGAATGTGGGGCGAGCAGTACTTC.

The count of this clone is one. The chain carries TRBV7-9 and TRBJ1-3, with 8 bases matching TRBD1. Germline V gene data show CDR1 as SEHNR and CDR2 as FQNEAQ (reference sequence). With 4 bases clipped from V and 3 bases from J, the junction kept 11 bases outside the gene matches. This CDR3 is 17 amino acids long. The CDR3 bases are TGTGCCAGCAGCTCGCTACCTGGACAGGGCTATGGAAACACCATATATTTT. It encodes CASSSLPGQGYGNTIYF.

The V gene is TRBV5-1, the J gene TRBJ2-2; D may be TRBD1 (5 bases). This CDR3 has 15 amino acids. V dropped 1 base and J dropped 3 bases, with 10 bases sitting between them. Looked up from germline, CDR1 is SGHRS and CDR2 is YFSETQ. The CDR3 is CASSLIVGDTGELFF. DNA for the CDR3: TGCGCCAGCAGCTTGATTGTAGGGGACACCGGGGAGCTGTTTTTT.

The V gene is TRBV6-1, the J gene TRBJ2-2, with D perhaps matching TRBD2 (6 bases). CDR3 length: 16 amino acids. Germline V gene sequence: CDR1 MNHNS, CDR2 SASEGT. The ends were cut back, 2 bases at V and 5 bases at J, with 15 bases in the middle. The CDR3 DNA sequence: TGTGCCAGCAGTGAACATACTTTGGCGGGAACCGGGGAGCTGTTTTTT. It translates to CASSEHTLAGTGELFF.

The CDR3: CASSFAGLETQYF. The CDR3 DNA is TGTGCCAGCAGTTTTGCCGGTCTTGAGACCCAGTACTTC. V gene TRBV28 combines with J gene TRBJ2-5; D remains unclear. Looked up from germline, CDR1 is MDHEN and CDR2 is SYDVKM. The CDR3 spans 13 residues. V gave up 3 bases and J gave up 5 bases, with 10 bases separating them.

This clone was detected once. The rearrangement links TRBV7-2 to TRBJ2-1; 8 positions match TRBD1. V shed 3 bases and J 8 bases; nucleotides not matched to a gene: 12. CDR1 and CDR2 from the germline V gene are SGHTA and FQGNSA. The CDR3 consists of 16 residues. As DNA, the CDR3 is TGTGCCAGCAGCTTCGACAGGGGAGTAGAAGAGGATGAGCAGTTCTTC. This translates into CASSFDRGVEEDEQFF.

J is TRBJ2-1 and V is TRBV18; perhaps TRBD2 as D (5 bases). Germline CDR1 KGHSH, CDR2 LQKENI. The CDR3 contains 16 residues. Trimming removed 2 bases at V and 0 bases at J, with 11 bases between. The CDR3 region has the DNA TGTGCCAGCTCACCAATTAACGGGGTCTCCTACAATGAGCAGTTCTTC. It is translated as CASSPINGVSYNEQFF.

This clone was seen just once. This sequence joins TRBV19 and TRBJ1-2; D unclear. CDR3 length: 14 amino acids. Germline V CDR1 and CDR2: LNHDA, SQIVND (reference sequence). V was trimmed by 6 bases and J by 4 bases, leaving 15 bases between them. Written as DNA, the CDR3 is TGTGCCAGTAGAGTGAGATCGGAGATCTATGGCTACACCTTC. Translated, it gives CASRVRSEIYGYTF.

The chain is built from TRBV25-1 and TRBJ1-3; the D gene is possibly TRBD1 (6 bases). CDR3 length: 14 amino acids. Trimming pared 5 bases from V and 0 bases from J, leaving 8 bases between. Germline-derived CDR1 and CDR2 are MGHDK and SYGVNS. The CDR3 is CASSSDSSGNTIYF. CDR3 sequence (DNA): TGTGCCAGCAGTTCGGACAGCTCTGGAAACACCATATATTTT.

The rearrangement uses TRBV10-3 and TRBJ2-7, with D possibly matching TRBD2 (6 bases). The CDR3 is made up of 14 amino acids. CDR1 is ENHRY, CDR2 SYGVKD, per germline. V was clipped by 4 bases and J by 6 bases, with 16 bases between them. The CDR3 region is CAISGRDPVGEQYF. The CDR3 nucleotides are TGTGCCATCAGTGGGCGGGACCCCGTTGGCGAGCAGTACTTC.

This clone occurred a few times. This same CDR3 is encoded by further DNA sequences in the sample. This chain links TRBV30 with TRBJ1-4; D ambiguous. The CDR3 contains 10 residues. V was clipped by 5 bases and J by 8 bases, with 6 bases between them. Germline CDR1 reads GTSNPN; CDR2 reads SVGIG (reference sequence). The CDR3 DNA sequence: TGTGCCTGGGGAGGAGAAAAACTGTTTTTT. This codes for CAWGGEKLFF.

This CDR3 reads CASSSLDRVSSEQYF. CDR3 DNA sequence: TGTGCCAGCAGCTCTCTGGACAGGGTTTCCAGCGAGCAGTACTTC. The chain links TRBV2 to TRBJ2-7; 8 bases match TRBD1. After removal of 6 bases from V and 6 bases from J, the junction contained 13 bases not matched to a gene. Germline V gene sequence: CDR1 SNHLY, CDR2 FYNNEI. This CDR3 comprises 15 residues. The full variable domain, with the rest looked up from reference TRBV2 and TRBJ2-7, is EPEVTQTPSHQVTQMGQEVILRCVPISNHLYFYWYRQILGQKVEFLVSFYNNEISEKSEIFDDQFSVERPDGSNFTLKIRSTKLEDSAMYFCASSSLDRVSSEQYFGPGTRLTVT.